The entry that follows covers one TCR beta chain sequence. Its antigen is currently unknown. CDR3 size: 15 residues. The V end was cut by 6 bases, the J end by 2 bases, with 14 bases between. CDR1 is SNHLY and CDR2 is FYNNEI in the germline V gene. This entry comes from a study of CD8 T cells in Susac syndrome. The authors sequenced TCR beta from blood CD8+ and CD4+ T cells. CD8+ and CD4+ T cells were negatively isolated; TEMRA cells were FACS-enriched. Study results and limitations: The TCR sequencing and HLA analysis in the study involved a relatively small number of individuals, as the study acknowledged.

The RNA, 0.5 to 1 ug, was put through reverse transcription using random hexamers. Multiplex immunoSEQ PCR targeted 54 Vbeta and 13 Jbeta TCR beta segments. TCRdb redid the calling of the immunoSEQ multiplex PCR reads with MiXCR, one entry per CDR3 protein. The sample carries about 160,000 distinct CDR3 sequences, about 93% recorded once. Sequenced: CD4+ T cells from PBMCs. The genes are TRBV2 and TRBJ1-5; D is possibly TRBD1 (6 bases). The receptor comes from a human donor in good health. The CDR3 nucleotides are TGTGCCAGCAGCGTGGGACAAAGGGGCAATCAGCCCCAGCATTTT. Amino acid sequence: CASSVGQRGNQPQHF.